A selection of T cell receptor beta chains follows, all from one sample in a study of blood T cell repertoires in COVID-19. The method was immunoSEQ multiplex PCR; TCRdb's version includes in-frame clones alone and lacks a portion of them. The sample has 95,000 to 150,000 clones, roughly 70% seen once. The sequenced material came from peripheral blood. These TCRs come from a human donor with acute or convalescent COVID-19. The donor label of this sample is uncertain. CDR3s include the opening cysteine and the closing phenylalanine or tryptophan. A D gene is named only where the DNA matches it firmly. Size tells how often a clone was seen (once, few, many) or the class of an expanded clone, and some rows leave it out.

-	TRBJ2-1	TRBV7-9	few	CASSLARGSDEQFF	TGTGCCAGCAGCTTAGCCAGAGGGAGCGATGAGCAGTTCTTC
TRBD2	TRBJ2-1	TRBV6-6	-	CASTEGLAAYNEQFF	TGTGCCAGCACCGAGGGACTAGCGGCCTACAATGAGCAGTTCTTC
-	TRBJ2-5	TRBV2	once	CASSSREIVSTQYF	TGTGCCAGCAGTAGCCGGGAAATCGTTTCGACCCAGTACTTC
-	TRBJ1-4	TRBV5-1	-	CASREGPNEKLFF	TGCGCCAGCAGGGAGGGGCCCAATGAAAAACTGTTTTTT
-	TRBJ1-1	TRBV6-6	-	CASNDLGRAEAFF	TGTGCCAGCAACGATCTCGGGAGGGCTGAAGCTTTCTTT
TRBD1	TRBJ2-7	TRBV6-5	-	CASGTGGGLEQYF	TGTGCCAGTGGTACAGGGGGAGGCTTGGAGCAGTACTTC
-	TRBJ2-1	TRBV11-3	-	CASSPRQGFNNEQFF	TGTGCCAGCAGCCCCCGGCAGGGGTTCAACAATGAGCAGTTCTTC
TRBD1	TRBJ1-4	TRBV10-3	-	CAISERGGREKLFF	TGTGCCATCAGTGAACGAGGGGGCAGGGAAAAACTGTTTTTT
TRBD2	TRBJ2-1	TRBV19	-	CASSPPGLATYNEQFF	TGTGCCAGTAGTCCCCCCGGACTAGCAACTTACAATGAGCAGTTCTTC
-	TRBJ2-2	TRBV18	-	CASSPGSRLFTGELFF	TGTGCCAGCTCACCAGGGTCGCGACTTTTCACCGGGGAGCTGTTTTTT
-	TRBJ1-4	TRBV5-1	once	CASSLNREGEKLFF	TGCGCCAGCAGCTTGAACAGGGAGGGGGAAAAACTGTTTTTT
TRBD1	TRBJ1-5	TRBV2	-	CASSGSGQGAQPQHF	TGTGCCAGCAGTGGTTCGGGACAGGGGGCTCAGCCCCAGCATTTT
TRBD1	TRBJ2-5	TRBV5-1	-	CASSRGQGQETQYF	TGCGCCAGCAGCCGTGGACAGGGCCAAGAGACCCAGTACTTC
-	TRBJ2-5	TRBV11-2	-	CASSTLTGETQYF	TGTGCCAGCAGCACTTTAACCGGGGAGACCCAGTACTTC
-	TRBJ2-7	TRBV7-9	-	CASSDRDTHYEQYF	TGTGCCAGCAGCGACCGGGACACTCACTACGAGCAGTACTTC
TRBD1	TRBJ2-4	TRBV28	-	CASSSGTGGNIQYF	TGTGCCAGCAGTTCCGGGACAGGGGGCAACATTCAGTACTTC
TRBD1	TRBJ1-3	TRBV9	few	CASSVGQGYGNTIYF	TGTGCCAGCAGCGTAGGACAGGGTTATGGAAACACCATATATTTT
TRBD1	TRBJ1-2	TRBV6-5	-	CASRAGGGYGYGYTF	TGTGCCAGCAGGGCAGGGGGCGGTTATGGCTATGGCTACACCTTC
TRBD2	TRBJ2-1	TRBV5-4	once	CASSYLAGAYNEQFF	TGTGCCAGCAGCTATCTAGCGGGGGCCTACAATGAGCAGTTCTTC
TRBD1	TRBJ2-6	TRBV18	once	CASSPPAQGLPGANVLTF	TGTGCCAGCTCACCTCCGGCACAGGGGTTGCCTGGGGCCAACGTCCTGACTTTC
-	TRBJ2-1	TRBV6-6	once	CAGSSGNEQFF	TGTGCCGGGAGTAGCGGCAATGAGCAGTTCTTC
TRBD1	TRBJ1-2	TRBV5-5	once	CASRQPGTGYGYTF	TGTGCCAGCAGACAACCCGGGACAGGGTATGGCTACACCTTC
TRBD1	TRBJ1-2	TRBV28	few	CASRSGGYGYTF	TGTGCCAGCAGGTCAGGGGGCTATGGCTACACCTTC
TRBD1	TRBJ2-1	TRBV7-3	-	CASSRDRGTYNEQFF	TGTGCCAGCAGCCGGGACAGGGGAACCTACAATGAGCAGTTCTTC
-	TRBJ2-5	TRBV27	-	CASSLFGGQETQYF	TGTGCCAGCAGTTTATTCGGGGGGCAGGAGACCCAGTACTTC
-	TRBJ1-1	TRBV28	-	CASSPRRGGANTEAFF	TGTGCCAGCAGTCCGCGTCGGGGGGGGGCGAACACTGAAGCTTTCTTT
-	TRBJ1-6	TRBV7-9	-	CASSLTQGSNSPLHF	TGTGCCAGCAGCTTAACCCAGGGCTCGAATTCACCCCTCCACTTT
TRBD1	TRBJ1-2	TRBV6-1	-	CASSEAPTGVAYGYTF	TGTGCCAGCAGTGAAGCACCGACAGGGGTTGCCTATGGCTACACCTTC
-	TRBJ1-2	TRBV7-8	-	CASSPGLAYGYTF	TGTGCCAGCAGCCCCGGGTTAGCCTATGGCTACACCTTC
TRBD1	TRBJ2-7	TRBV4-2	-	CASSQDSGTASYEQYF	TGTGCCAGCAGCCAAGATTCTGGGACAGCTTCCTACGAGCAGTACTTC
-	TRBJ2-1	TRBV12-3/TRBV12-4	-	CASSPGLSEQFF	TGTGCCAGCAGCCCGGGACTCAGTGAGCAGTTCTTC
-	TRBJ1-2	TRBV7-9	-	CASSLTDTDGYTF	TGTGCCAGCAGCTTAACAGATACAGATGGCTACACCTTC
TRBD1	TRBJ1-6	TRBV7-9	-	CASSWTGGTSPLHF	TGTGCCAGCAGCTGGACAGGGGGCACTTCACCCCTCCACTTT
TRBD2	TRBJ2-1	TRBV4-1	-	CASSQDPPGAGGYNEQFF	TGCGCCAGCAGCCAAGATCCGCCGGGAGCGGGGGGGTACAATGAGCAGTTCTTC
TRBD1	TRBJ1-1	TRBV11-2	-	CASSWGQGNTEAFF	TGTGCCAGCAGCTGGGGACAGGGAAACACTGAAGCTTTCTTT
-	TRBJ1-5	TRBV24-1	-	CATSVGGSNQPQHF	TGTGCCACCAGTGTCGGAGGGAGCAATCAGCCCCAGCATTTT
-	TRBJ2-4	TRBV3-1/TRBV3-2	-	CASSQVPEIQYF	TGTGCCAGCAGCCAAGTGCCAGAAATTCAGTACTTC
-	TRBJ1-1	TRBV5-1	-	CASSVDSQGWTEAFF	TGCGCCAGCAGCGTAGACTCACAGGGATGGACTGAAGCTTTCTTT
-	TRBJ1-5	TRBV24-1	few	CATRETRLSNQPQHF	TGTGCCACCAGGGAGACGAGGCTTAGCAATCAGCCCCAGCATTTT
TRBD1	TRBJ2-4	TRBV5-1	-	CASSSGGKNIQYF	TGCGCCAGCAGCTCAGGGGGCAAAAACATTCAGTACTTC
TRBD2	TRBJ2-3	TRBV9	-	CASSVTSGAFTDTQYF	TGTGCCAGCAGCGTGACTAGCGGGGCATTCACAGATACGCAGTATTTT
TRBD1	TRBJ1-6	TRBV6-6	-	CASADRGNSPLHF	TGTGCCAGCGCGGACAGGGGGAACTCACCCCTCCACTTT
-	TRBJ1-2	TRBV10-3	few	CATVDGGYGYTF	TGTGCCACCGTCGACGGGGGGTATGGCTACACCTTC
-	TRBJ1-2	TRBV6-5	-	CASSYDNNYGYTF	TGTGCCAGCAGTTACGACAATAACTATGGCTACACCTTC
TRBD2	TRBJ2-3	TRBV11-2	-	CASSSSGGTDTQYF	TGTGCCAGCAGCAGTAGCGGGGGAACAGATACGCAGTATTTT
-	TRBJ2-3	TRBV12-5	-	CASGLVLRGSADTQYF	TGTGCTAGTGGTTTGGTACTGAGGGGGTCCGCAGATACGCAGTATTTT
TRBD2	TRBJ2-3	TRBV19	-	CASSNGLAGVPSTDTQYF	TGTGCCAGTAGTAACGGACTAGCGGGGGTCCCTAGCACAGATACGCAGTATTTT
-	TRBJ2-3	TRBV11-2	-	CASTLSAGHFTDTQYF	TGTGCCAGCACCCTCTCCGCGGGGCATTTCACAGATACGCAGTATTTT
TRBD2	TRBJ2-7	TRBV6-2/TRBV6-3	-	CASSYPIGGSGGTYEQYF	TGTGCCAGCAGTTACCCCATAGGGGGAAGCGGGGGAACCTACGAGCAGTACTTC
-	TRBJ2-7	TRBV7-9	-	CASSATQHEPQYF	TGTGCCAGCAGCGCGACTCAACACGAGCCGCAGTACTTC
TRBD2	TRBJ2-3	TRBV24-1	-	CATSDPPYGGENGDTQYF	TGTGCCACCAGTGATCCCCCGTATGGGGGGGAGAATGGAGATACGCAGTATTTT
-	TRBJ2-1	TRBV7-2	-	CANDDGSGYNEQFF	TGTGCCAACGATGATGGTAGCGGTTACAATGAGCAGTTCTTC
TRBD1	TRBJ1-6	TRBV4-2	-	CASSQGPGQGTYNSPLHF	TGTGCCAGCAGCCAAGGACCGGGACAGGGGACCTATAATTCACCCCTCCACTTT